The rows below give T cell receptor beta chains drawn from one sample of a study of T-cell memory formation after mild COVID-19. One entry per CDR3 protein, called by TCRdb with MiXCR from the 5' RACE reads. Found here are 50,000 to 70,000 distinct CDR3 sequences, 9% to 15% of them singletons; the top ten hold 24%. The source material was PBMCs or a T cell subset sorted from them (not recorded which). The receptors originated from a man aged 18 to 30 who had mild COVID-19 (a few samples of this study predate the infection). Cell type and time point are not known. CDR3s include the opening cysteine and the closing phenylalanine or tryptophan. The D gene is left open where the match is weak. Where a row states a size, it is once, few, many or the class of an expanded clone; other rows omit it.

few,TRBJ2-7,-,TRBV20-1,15,CSATKREGDAYEQYF,TGCAGTGCTACAAAGAGAGAGGGGGACGCCTACGAGCAGTACTTC
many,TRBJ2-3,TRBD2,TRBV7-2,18,CASSLNGPSGSSTDTQYF,TGTGCCAGCAGCTTAAATGGGCCTAGCGGATCTAGCACAGATACGCAGTATTTT
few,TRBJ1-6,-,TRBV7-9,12,CASSSDLSPLHF,TGTGCCAGCAGCTCGGATCTGTCACCCCTCCACTTT
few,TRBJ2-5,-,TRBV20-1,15,CSASPRGATWETQYF,TGCAGTGCTAGTCCCCGGGGGGCTACTTGGGAGACCCAGTACTTC
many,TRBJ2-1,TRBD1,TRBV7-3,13,CASGTGPFNEQFF,TGTGCCAGCGGGACAGGGCCGTTCAATGAGCAGTTCTTC
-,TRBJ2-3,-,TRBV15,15,CATSRDMGLTDTQYF,TGTGCCACCAGCAGAGATATGGGTTTGACAGATACGCAGTATTTT
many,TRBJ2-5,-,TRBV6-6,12,CASSRTIETQYF,TGTGCCAGCAGTAGGACCATCGAGACCCAGTACTTC
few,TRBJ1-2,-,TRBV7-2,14,CASSPGTSYYGYTF,TGTGCCAGCAGCCCAGGGACCTCGTACTATGGCTACACCTTC
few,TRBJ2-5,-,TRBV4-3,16,CASSQEGPGAQETQYF,TGCGCCAGCAGCCAAGAAGGGCCAGGAGCCCAAGAGACCCAGTACTTC
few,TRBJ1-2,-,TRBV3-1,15,CASSLGDGYFYGYTF,TGTGCCAGCAGCCTTGGGGACGGCTACTTCTATGGCTACACCTTC
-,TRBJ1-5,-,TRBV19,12,CASSKTNQPQHF,TGTGCCAGTAGTAAAACTAATCAGCCCCAGCATTTT
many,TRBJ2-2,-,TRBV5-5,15,CASSLAWGSTGELFF,TGTGCCAGCAGCTTGGCTTGGGGATCCACCGGGGAGCTGTTTTTT
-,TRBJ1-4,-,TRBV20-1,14,CSAATLATNEKLFF,TGCAGTGCTGCGACACTTGCAACTAATGAAAAACTGTTTTTT
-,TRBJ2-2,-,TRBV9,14,CASSVEMGTGELFF,TGTGCCAGCAGCGTAGAGATGGGCACCGGGGAGCTGTTTTTT
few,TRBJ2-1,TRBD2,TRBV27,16,CASSFGLAGRHNEQFF,TGTGCCAGCAGTTTCGGACTAGCGGGGAGACACAATGAGCAGTTCTTC
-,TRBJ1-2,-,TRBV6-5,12,CASSYSNYGYTF,TGTGCCAGCAGTTACTCCAACTATGGCTACACCTTC
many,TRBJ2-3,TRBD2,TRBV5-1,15,CASSFLLADTDTQYF,TGCGCCAGCAGCTTCTTACTAGCGGACACAGATACGCAGTATTTT
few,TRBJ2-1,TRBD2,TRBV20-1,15,CSARGGGARYNEQFF,TGCAGTGCCAGGGGCGGGGGGGCAAGGTACAATGAGCAGTTCTTC
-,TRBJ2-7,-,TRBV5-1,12,CASSWGQDEQYF,TGCGCCAGCAGCTGGGGGCAGGACGAGCAGTACTTC
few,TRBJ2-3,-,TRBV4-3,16,CASSQAWRGQGDTQYF,TGCGCCAGCAGCCAAGCTTGGCGGGGTCAGGGAGATACGCAGTATTTT
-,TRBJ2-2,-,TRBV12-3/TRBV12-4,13,CASKAFQAGELFF,TGTGCCAGCAAAGCCTTCCAGGCCGGGGAGCTGTTTTTT